This T cell receptor beta chain was captured by sequencing in a study of CXCR4 blockade with PD-1 therapy in pancreatic cancer. The V gene end was trimmed by 0 bases and the J gene end by 3 bases; junction bases not matched to a gene: 6. The CDR3 sequence is 15 residues long. The germline CDR1 and CDR2 sequences are SGHRS and YFSETQ. Points from the study as a whole: Without paired alpha-beta data, shared specificity of dominant clones is unconfirmed. Intratumoral clonality (mean approximately 0.15) exceeded healthy blood (approximately 0.05) but did not track survival. Convergent selection by common tumor antigens was suggested by nucleotide rearrangement counts.

TCRdb's table, derived via immunoSEQ multiplex PCR, lists solely in-frame clones and lacks some. The data contain 15,000 to 20,000 clones, over 60% of them singletons. These archived tumors were resected from patients never given neoadjuvant therapy beforehand. On this clone itself: Antigen unknown.

The chain recombines TRBV5-1 with TRBJ2-7; 7 bases agree with TRBD2. Sequencing was performed on tumor tissue. This TCR came from a human donor with pancreatic ductal adenocarcinoma. The CDR3 nucleotides are TGCGCCAGCAGCTTGGGCGGACTAGAGTTCTACGAGCAGTACTTC. It encodes CASSLGGLEFYEQYF. The full variable domain, in which reference TRBV5-1 and TRBJ2-7 provide the parts outside the CDR3, is KAGVTQTPRYLIKTRGQQVTLSCSPISGHRSVSWYQQTPGQGLQFLFEYFSETQRNKGNFPGRFSGRQFSNSRSEMNVSTLELGDSALYLCASSLGGLEFYEQYFGPGTRLTVT.